This TCR beta chain was recorded in a study of blood T cell repertoires in COVID-19. Study context: Samples representing acute and convalescent COVID-19 were sourced from the United States, Italy and Spain. The analysed material was cDNA or gDNA that came from T cells, B-cell-depleted T cells, or PBMCs.

Participants came from roughly 25 US areas, aged about 18 to 90 years. Germline CDR1 and CDR2: KGHDR and SFDVKD. Trimming cost V 7 bases and J 4 bases; bases outside gene matches: 12. The CDR3 spans 18 residues. Original processing notes: Reference gene primers were amplified, and this amplification served to estimate nucleated cell counts. Sequenced by immunoSEQ multiplex PCR; TCRdb stores in-frame clones only, minus some. The V and J calls and clone size are taken from that table; D and trimming were inferred from the DNA. The sample consists of over 250,000 clones, about 86% of them appearing once.

The TCR was taken from a man aged 25 to 45 with acute COVID-19. The sequenced sample was PBMCs or T cells enriched from blood (not recorded which). The chain links TRBV24-1 to TRBJ2-1; 13 bases are shared with TRBD2. CDR3 coding DNA: TGTGCCACCAGCCGGGACAGGAAGACTAGCGGGGGGTACAATGAGCAGTTCTTC. This sequence encodes CATSRDRKTSGGYNEQFF.